This passage covers 28 T cell receptor beta chains from one sample sequenced in a study of PD-L1 blockade in urothelial cancer. Sequencing was performed with immunoSEQ multiplex PCR; in TCRdb, only in-frame clones are kept and a portion is missing. The data hold over 100,000 clones, with about four fifths observed a single time. Time point indicated: pretreatment peripheral blood. The sample in question was PBMCs, obtained around atezolizumab (anti-PD-L1) treatment. Receptors originate from a man aged 50 to 59 with urothelial cancer.

The V and J genes are TRBV5-1 and TRBJ1-6; the D is unclear. The CDR3 has 16 amino acids. Deletions cut 0 bases from V and 4 bases from J, with 11 bases between. Germline V gives CDR1 SGHRS, CDR2 YFSETQ. The CDR3 DNA sequence: TGCGCCAGCAGCTTGGTCTCAGTAGCGTATAATTCACCCCTCCACTTT. Its translation is CASSLVSVAYNSPLHF.

The chain has TRBV28 and TRBJ2-7; 10 nucleotides match TRBD2. CDR3 length: 15 residues. V trimming: 6 bases; J trimming: 4 bases; junction bases outside the gene matches: 9. Germline V gene lookup returns CDR1 MDHEN and CDR2 SYDVKM. As DNA, the CDR3 is TGTGCCAGCAGGTACTCGGAGCGGGAGGGGTACGAGCAGTACTTC. This sequence encodes CASRYSEREGYEQYF.

V is TRBV25-1 and J is TRBJ2-1; 9 bases are shared with TRBD1. Germline lookup yields CDR1 MGHDK and CDR2 SYGVNS. J lost 5 bases, V lost 2 bases, and 10 bases had no gene match. This CDR3 region has 17 residues. CDR3 protein: CASSEGLGTGINNEQFF. For the CDR3, the DNA is TGTGCCAGCAGTGAAGGGTTGGGGACAGGGATTAACAATGAGCAGTTCTTC.

The V call is TRBV18, the J call TRBJ2-1, with D maybe TRBD2 (5 bases). Trimming removed 0 bases at V and 6 bases at J, with 6 bases between. Germline V gene lookup returns CDR1 KGHSH and CDR2 LQKENI. The CDR3 runs to 13 residues. The CDR3 loop reads CASSPPTSNEQFF. As DNA, the CDR3 is TGTGCCAGCTCACCACCTACTAGCAATGAGCAGTTCTTC.

The chain joins TRBV10-3 to TRBJ1-3, with 8 bases lining up with TRBD1. The CDR3 loop spans 16 amino acids. Germline lookup yields CDR1 ENHRY and CDR2 SYGVKD. Losses at the gene ends were 3 bases for V and 2 bases for J; bases not matched to a gene: 6. CDR3 bases: TGTGCCATCAGTGAATGGGGACAGGCTGCTGGAAACACCATATATTTT. It encodes CAISEWGQAAGNTIYF.

The CDR3 spells CASRTGTGGRTEAFF. The CDR3 coding sequence is TGTGCCAGCAGAACCGGGACGGGCGGGAGGACTGAAGCTTTCTTT. This chain connects TRBV6-1 to TRBJ1-1, with D perhaps matching TRBD1 (5 bases). Germline V CDR1 and CDR2: MNHNS, SASEGT. Trimming removed 6 bases from V and 5 bases from J, with 19 bases in between. This CDR3 comprises 15 residues.

The chain recombines TRBV7-8 with TRBJ2-7; tentative D call: TRBD1 (6 bases). V dropped 4 bases and J dropped 3 bases, with 10 bases sitting between them. There are 13 residues in the CDR3. CDR1 is SGHVS, CDR2 FQNEAQ, per germline. CDR3 coding DNA: TGTGCCAGCAGCTCAGGACAGAACTACGAGCAGTACTTC. Its protein product is CASSSGQNYEQYF.

J is TRBJ1-2 and V is TRBV4-1, with D unresolved. CDR3 length equals 14 residues. The germline V gene has CDR1 MGHRA and CDR2 YSYEKL. V lost 0 bases and J lost 1, with 6 bases in between. CDR3 coding DNA: TGCGCCAGCAGCCAAGATTTACTTAACTATGGCTACACCTTC. Its protein is CASSQDLLNYGYTF.

The rearrangement joins TRBV2 to TRBJ2-5; 10 bases fit TRBD2. This CDR3 spans 17 amino acids. Germline CDR1 SNHLY, CDR2 FYNNEI. Unmatched junction bases numbered 12, after V lost 7 bases and J lost 1 base. This chain's CDR3 is CASTDGLAGGLQETQYF. CDR3 nucleotide sequence: TGTGCCAGCACCGACGGGTTAGCGGGAGGCCTCCAAGAGACCCAGTACTTC.

The genes are TRBV7-8 and TRBJ1-2; no firm D call. Per germline, CDR1 SGHVS and CDR2 FQNEAQ. This CDR3 contains 13 residues. The V end lost 1 base, the J end lost 7 bases, and 10 bases lay between the germline ends. CDR3 loop: CASSLGGKGGYTF. The CDR3 DNA reads as TGTGCCAGCAGCTTAGGAGGGAAAGGTGGCTACACCTTC.

The J gene is TRBJ2-2, the V gene TRBV5-1; possibly TRBD1 for D (5 bases). Germline V CDR1 and CDR2: SGHRS, YFSETQ. This CDR3 is 15 amino acids long. V was shortened by 2 bases and J by 3 bases, with 11 bases between the two germline ends. The CDR3 region is CASSLDGQYTGELFF. DNA for the CDR3: TGCGCCAGCAGCTTAGATGGACAATACACCGGGGAGCTGTTTTTT.

This chain connects TRBV5-4 to TRBJ2-7; tentatively, D is TRBD2 (5 bases). Germline V gene data show CDR1 as SGHNT and CDR2 as YYREEE (reference sequence). This CDR3 contains 17 residues. V lost 4 bases, J lost 6 bases, and 26 bases lay in between. CDR3 DNA: TGTGCCAGCAGCCTACGAATCTCACTAGGCGCGCCCTCCGAGCAGTACTTC. This sequence encodes CASSLRISLGAPSEQYF.

V usage is TRBV18 and J usage is TRBJ2-5, with D tentatively TRBD2 (6 bases). Trimming shortened V by 2 bases and J by 5 bases, and 15 bases separated the two germline ends. Germline V gene lookup returns CDR1 KGHSH and CDR2 LQKENI. The CDR3 consists of 15 residues. The CDR3 nucleotides read TGTGCCAGCTCACCAGGCCAGGGAGGTCGGGAGACCCAGTACTTC. Its translation: CASSPGQGGRETQYF. Full variable domain (outside the CDR3, taken from reference TRBV18 and TRBJ2-5): NAGVMQNPRHLVRRRGQEARLRCSPMKGHSHVYWYRQLPEEGLKFMVYLQKENIIDESGMPKERFSAEFPKEGPSILRIQQVVRGDSAAYFCASSPGQGGRETQYFGPGTRLLVL.

CDR3 coding DNA: TGTGCCAGCAGTGGAGTCTACGAGCAGTACTTC. It encodes CASSGVYEQYF. The V gene is TRBV6-6, the J gene TRBJ2-7; D is ambiguous. Germline V CDR1 and CDR2: MNHNY, SVGAGI (reference sequence). Trimming removed 5 bases from V and 3 bases from J, with 5 bases in between. CDR3 length: 11 amino acids.

This chain connects TRBV7-3 to TRBJ2-7; no firm D call. The CDR3 loop spans 14 amino acids. Germline V gene sequence: CDR1 SGHTA, CDR2 FQGTGA. The germline V and J ends were trimmed by 2 bases and 3 bases, with 11 bases remaining between them. The CDR3 nucleotides are TGTGCCAGCAGCTTAGACGGCGGAAACTACGAGCAGTACTTC. Translating gives CASSLDGGNYEQYF.

The chain combines TRBV9 with TRBJ1-2; TRBD1 matches at 7 bases. This CDR3 region has 16 residues. Germline V CDR1 and CDR2: SGDLS, YYNGEE. The V and J ends lost 0 bases and 4 bases, in that order; junction bases with no gene match: 9. The CDR3 nucleotides are TGTGCCAGCAGCGTAGGATGGACAGGAGTTCGCTATGGCTACACCTTC. This codes for CASSVGWTGVRYGYTF.

The genes are TRBV28 and TRBJ2-4; TRBD2 agrees at 11 bases. V was pared by 4 bases and J by 4 bases, with 6 bases of the junction left unmatched. Germline CDR1 reads MDHEN; CDR2 reads SYDVKM. The CDR3 sequence is 16 residues long. The chain's CDR3 is CASSYEGLAVKNIQYF. The CDR3 DNA sequence: TGTGCCAGCAGTTACGAGGGACTAGCGGTAAAAAACATTCAGTACTTC. Filled out from reference TRBV28 and TRBJ2-4, the complete variable domain reads DVKVTQSSRYLVKRTGEKVFLECVQDMDHENMFWYRQDPGLGLRLIYFSYDVKMKEKGDIPEGYSVSREKKERFSLILESASTNQTSMYLCASSYEGLAVKNIQYFGAGTRLSVL.

Here the CDR3 reads CASSSVARFYNSPLHF. The CDR3 DNA is TGTGCCAGCAGTTCCGTGGCTAGGTTCTATAATTCACCCCTCCACTTT. The chain recombines TRBV6-6 with TRBJ1-6; D ambiguous. The CDR3 contains 16 residues. In germline, CDR1 is MNHNY, CDR2 SVGAGI (reference sequence). The V end was cut by 4 bases, the J end by 3 bases, with 13 bases between.

The chain employs TRBV7-8 and TRBJ2-7, with TRBD2 identical over 12 bases. The V gene end was trimmed by 6 bases and the J gene end by 6 bases; junction bases not matched to a gene: 3. CDR3 length: 13 residues. CDR1 and CDR2 (germline): SGHVS, FQNEAQ. CDR3 amino acids: CASSRLAGAEQYF. The CDR3 DNA reads TGTGCCAGCAGTCGACTAGCGGGAGCCGAGCAGTACTTC.

This chain joins TRBV27 and TRBJ2-7, with 8 positions matching TRBD1. V shed 5 bases, J shed 3 bases, and the junction held 9 bases outside the gene matches. The CDR3 runs to 15 residues. Germline CDR1 MNHEY, CDR2 SMNVEV (reference sequence). CDR3 DNA: TGTGCCAGCAGTGCTGGGACAGGTCTCGGCTACGAGCAGTACTTC. This gives the protein CASSAGTGLGYEQYF.

CDR3 protein: CASNGGGMNTEAFF. The DNA of the CDR3 is TGTGCCAGCAACGGCGGGGGAATGAACACTGAAGCTTTCTTT. This sequence joins TRBV28 and TRBJ1-1; TRBD1 is a possible D gene (5 bases). V was shortened by 7 bases and J by 0 bases, with 12 bases between the two germline ends. CDR1 is MDHEN, CDR2 SYDVKM, per germline. CDR3 length equals 14 residues.

V gene TRBV28 combines with J gene TRBJ2-4, with 7 positions matching TRBD1. This CDR3 region has 16 residues. Germline V gene sequence: CDR1 MDHEN, CDR2 SYDVKM. V gave up 1 base and J gave up 3 bases; unmatched junction bases: 6. CDR3 sequence (DNA): TGTGCCAGCAGTTTATTCTCGGCAGGGGGCAAAAACATTCAGTACTTC. Translating it yields CASSLFSAGGKNIQYF.

The chain carries TRBV28 and TRBJ2-7; D gene unclear. This CDR3 is 16 amino acids long. V was trimmed by 2 bases and J by 0 bases, leaving 14 bases between them. Germline assignment: CDR1 MDHEN and CDR2 SYDVKM. CDR3 in amino acids: CASSLRSQTVSYEQYF. The CDR3 coding sequence is TGTGCCAGCAGTTTACGTTCACAAACCGTCTCCTACGAGCAGTACTTC.

V usage is TRBV28 and J usage is TRBJ2-2, with 7 positions matching TRBD1. V shed 4 bases, J shed 0 bases, and the junction held 11 bases outside the gene matches. CDR1 is MDHEN, CDR2 SYDVKM, per germline. This CDR3 comprises 18 residues. In DNA, the CDR3 is TGTGCCAGCAGTTCGGGACAGATAAGAACGGCGAACACCGGGGAGCTGTTTTTT. It translates to CASSSGQIRTANTGELFF.

This chain uses TRBV18 with TRBJ2-2, with TRBD1 matching over 10 bases. The germline CDR1 and CDR2 sequences are KGHSH and LQKENI. The CDR3 covers 15 residues. V was pared by 6 bases and J by 4 bases, with 5 bases of the junction left unmatched. CDR3 protein: CASSPGQGFTGELFF. CDR3 DNA sequence: TGTGCCAGCTCTCCGGGACAGGGGTTCACCGGGGAGCTGTTTTTT. Complete variable domain (other parts from reference TRBV18 and TRBJ2-2): NAGVMQNPRHLVRRRGQEARLRCSPMKGHSHVYWYRQLPEEGLKFMVYLQKENIIDESGMPKERFSAEFPKEGPSILRIQQVVRGDSAAYFCASSPGQGFTGELFFGEGSRLTVL.

V is TRBV6-5 and J is TRBJ1-4, with a weak D call TRBD1 (5 bases). Germline CDR1 MNHEY, CDR2 SVGAGI. The V and J ends lost 5 bases and 5 bases respectively, with 15 bases between them. This CDR3 has 15 residues. CDR3 coding DNA: TGTGCCAGCAGTCCTGCCCAGGGCCGAAATGAAAAACTGTTTTTT. Encoded protein: CASSPAQGRNEKLFF.

The chain carries TRBV2 and TRBJ1-6, with unresolved D. The CDR3 has 14 amino acids. Per the germline V gene, CDR1 is SNHLY and CDR2 is FYNNEI. The V and J ends lost 1 base and 8 bases respectively, with 9 bases between them. The CDR3 DNA sequence: TGTGCCAGCAGTGAAGTCTTGGGAGATTCACCCCTCCACTTT. This codes for CASSEVLGDSPLHF.

V gene TRBV5-1 combines with J gene TRBJ2-7, with 13 bases lining up with TRBD2. J gave up 0 bases and V 4 bases, and 10 bases lay outside the gene matches. The germline V gene encodes CDR1 SGHRS and CDR2 YFSETQ. The CDR3 has 18 amino acids. The CDR3 nucleotides are TGCGCCAGCAGCCCCGGACGACTAGCGGGAGGACTCTCCTACGAGCAGTACTTC. Its protein is CASSPGRLAGGLSYEQYF.